Following are 29 T cell receptor beta chains from one sample sequenced in a study of STAT5B mutations in CD4+ large granular lymphocyte leukemia. The protocol was immunoSEQ multiplex PCR, while the TCRdb copy is restricted to in-frame clones and leaves out a portion. Of over 30,000 clones in the sample, roughly 80% were seen once. The sequencing input was CD4+ T cells from blood buffy coats. Every receptor here comes from a human donor in good health.

The chain employs TRBV2 and TRBJ2-3; D is perhaps TRBD2 (6 bases). Germline CDR1 and CDR2: SNHLY and FYNNEI. The V end lost 2 bases, the J end lost 1 base, and 16 bases lay between the germline ends. The CDR3 is made up of 17 amino acids. The CDR3: CASSESRGFEGTDTQYF. The CDR3 nucleotides are TGTGCCAGCAGTGAAAGTCGGGGGTTCGAAGGCACAGATACGCAGTATTTT.

The V call is TRBV6-1, the J call TRBJ2-3, with 7 bases that match TRBD1. CDR3 size: 15 residues. Germline CDR1 and CDR2: MNHNS and SASEGT. V dropped 5 bases and J dropped 3; count of bases not matched to a gene: 8. Here the CDR3 DNA reads TGTGCCAGCAGTAACAGGGGTGGAAGTACAGATACGCAGTATTTT. It translates to CASSNRGGSTDTQYF.

The chain combines TRBV5-1 with TRBJ2-3; a possible D gene is TRBD1 (5 bases). V lost 2 bases, J lost 0 bases, and 7 bases lay in between. Per the germline V gene, CDR1 is SGHRS and CDR2 is YFSETQ. The CDR3 has 14 amino acids. For the CDR3, the DNA is TGCGCCAGCAGCTTTGACAGTAGCACAGATACGCAGTATTTT. This sequence encodes CASSFDSSTDTQYF.

This clone was seen only a few times. The CDR3 DNA reads as TGTGCCAGCAGGACGTACCGGGACAGGGGGCTGCCTGGGGCCAACGTCCTGACTTTC. Residues: CASRTYRDRGLPGANVLTF. The gene calls are TRBV27 and TRBJ2-6; TRBD1 matches at 12 bases. Germline values: CDR1 MNHEY, CDR2 SMNVEV (reference sequence). This CDR3 has 19 residues. V shed 6 bases and J 2 bases; nucleotides not matched to a gene: 11.

The rearrangement joins TRBV6-5 to TRBJ1-5; 11 nucleotides match TRBD1. V lost 6 bases to trimming and J lost 5 bases; unmatched junction nucleotides: 6. The germline CDR1 and CDR2 sequences are MNHEY and SVGAGI. CDR3 length: 15 residues. The CDR3 sequence is CASSSGTGGDQPQHF. The CDR3 DNA reads TGTGCCAGCAGCTCCGGGACAGGGGGGGATCAGCCCCAGCATTTT.

The V and J genes are TRBV9 and TRBJ2-5; D possibly uses TRBD1 or TRBD2 (7 bases each). V was cut by 0 bases and J by 4 bases, with 19 bases left in between. From germline, CDR1 is SGDLS and CDR2 YYNGEE. This CDR3 region has 17 residues. In nucleotides, the CDR3 is TGTGCCAGCAGCGTAGGAGGTAGCAGGGGGGGACGAGAGACCCAGTACTTC. Its translation: CASSVGGSRGGRETQYF.

This clone turned up a few times. The chain recombines TRBV7-9 with TRBJ1-5, with D uncertain. Looked up from germline, CDR1 is SEHNR and CDR2 is FQNEAQ (reference sequence). CDR3 length equals 15 residues. Trimming stripped 4 bases from V and 0 bases from J, with 10 bases between. The CDR3 is CASSSGLDSNQPQHF. The DNA for the CDR3 is TGTGCCAGCAGCTCAGGACTGGATAGCAATCAGCCCCAGCATTTT. The whole variable domain, remainder taken from reference TRBV7-9 and TRBJ1-5, is DTGVSQNPRHKITKRGQNVTFRCDPISEHNRLYWYRQTLGQGPEFLTYFQNEAQLEKSRLLSDRFSAERPKGSFSTLEIQRTEQGDSAMYLCASSSGLDSNQPQHFGDGTRLSIL.

The genes are TRBV9 and TRBJ1-1, with D possibly being TRBD1 (6 bases). Germline V gene sequence: CDR1 SGDLS, CDR2 YYNGEE. The CDR3 is 14 amino acids. V shed 4 bases and J shed 0 bases, with 10 bases lying between them. The CDR3 sequence is CASSPGTMNTEAFF. The CDR3, as DNA: TGTGCCAGCAGCCCGGGGACAATGAACACTGAAGCTTTCTTT.

The sample holds one count of this clone. The rearrangement joins TRBV29-1 to TRBJ2-3; D tentatively fits TRBD1 or TRBD2 (5 bases each). CDR3 size: 13 residues. The germline V and J ends were trimmed by 4 bases and 4 bases, with 12 bases remaining between them. Germline CDR1 is SQVTM and CDR2 is ANQGSEA. DNA for the CDR3: TGCAGCGTTGCTGAGGGGATCGCAGATACGCAGTATTTT. This gives the protein CSVAEGIADTQYF.

The chain has TRBV6-5 and TRBJ1-3, with no clear D. The CDR3 has 13 amino acids. The germline V gene has CDR1 MNHEY and CDR2 SVGAGI. V lost 8 bases and J lost 2, with 10 bases in between. The CDR3 sequence: CASSERTGNTIYF. In nucleotides, the CDR3 is TGTGCCAGCTCCGAAAGGACTGGAAACACCATATATTTT.

The DNA for the CDR3 is TGTGCCAGCAGCCAGGCGGGAGTTTTTGATACGCAGTATTTT. This translates into CASSQAGVFDTQYF. The genes are TRBV14 and TRBJ2-3, with 7 bases fitting TRBD2. Germline V gene data show CDR1 as SGHDN and CDR2 as FVKESK. There are 14 residues in the CDR3. J was trimmed by 6 bases and V by 3 bases; bases with no gene match: 6.

This sequence joins TRBV14 and TRBJ1-2; D is possibly TRBD1 (6 bases). This CDR3 contains 16 residues. Germline CDR1 SGHDN, CDR2 FVKESK. Trimming left V 3 bases short and J 7 bases short, with 21 bases between. Here the CDR3 reads CASSHPEPHRAGGYTF. CDR3 coding DNA: TGTGCCAGCAGCCATCCCGAGCCCCACAGGGCAGGTGGCTACACCTTC.

This clone has more than one count but fewer than ten. The V gene is TRBV19, the J gene TRBJ1-1; D call uncertain. V lost 4 bases, J lost 0 bases, and 9 bases lay in between. Germline V gene data show CDR1 as LNHDA and CDR2 as SQIVND (reference sequence). The CDR3 extends over 14 amino acids. This CDR3 reads CASSKRAVNTEAFF. The CDR3 region has the DNA TGTGCCAGTAGTAAGAGGGCGGTGAACACTGAAGCTTTCTTT.

The CDR3 loop is CASSPLYQPQHF. CDR3 DNA: TGTGCCAGCAGTCCACTCTATCAGCCCCAGCATTTT. The chain couples TRBV28 to TRBJ1-5; D is unclear. Germline V gene lookup returns CDR1 MDHEN and CDR2 SYDVKM. Trimming left V 5 bases short and J 5 bases short, with 7 bases between. The CDR3 is made up of 12 amino acids.

CDR3 protein: CASSLAGQGSTDTQYF. The CDR3 DNA reads as TGCGCCAGCAGCTTGGCCGGACAGGGTTCGACAGATACGCAGTATTTT. V usage is TRBV5-1 and J usage is TRBJ2-3; 8 nucleotides align to TRBD1. The V and J ends lost 0 bases and 3 bases, in that order; junction bases with no gene match: 6. The CDR3 is made up of 16 amino acids. From germline, CDR1 is SGHRS and CDR2 YFSETQ.

The chain combines TRBV6-6 with TRBJ2-1; weak D call: TRBD1 (5 bases). The ends were cut back, 6 bases at V and 6 bases at J, with 18 bases in the middle. The CDR3 contains 15 residues. Germline lookup yields CDR1 MNHNY and CDR2 SVGAGI (reference sequence). The CDR3 DNA reads TGTGCCAGCAGCCCCGACAGAATTAGGGCCAATGAGCAGTTCTTC. Protein sequence: CASSPDRIRANEQFF.

The V call is TRBV11-3, the J call TRBJ2-2, with D possibly matching TRBD1 (5 bases). Germline V CDR1 and CDR2: SGHNT, YENEEA. V was clipped by 2 bases and J by 1 base, with 11 bases between them. The CDR3 runs to 16 residues. The CDR3 protein is CASSLQGSGNTGELFF. Here the CDR3 DNA reads TGTGCCAGCAGCTTACAGGGATCAGGGAACACCGGGGAGCTGTTTTTT.

The chain recombines TRBV28 with TRBJ2-3; no reliable D call. The CDR3 has 12 residues. V was trimmed by 3 bases and J by 3 bases, leaving 4 bases between them. CDR1 and CDR2 from the germline V gene are MDHEN and SYDVKM. The DNA for the CDR3 is TGTGCCAGCAGTTTTCAAACAGATACGCAGTATTTT. Protein sequence: CASSFQTDTQYF.

In DNA form, the CDR3 reads TGCGCCAGCAGGATCGGGACAGAGTACTACGAGCAGTACTTC. Residues: CASRIGTEYYEQYF. The chain combines TRBV10-2 with TRBJ2-7, with 7 bases identical to TRBD1. The CDR3 runs to 14 residues. Germline CDR1 and CDR2: WSHSY and SAAADI. The J segment lost 3 bases and the V segment lost 6 bases, leaving 8 bases of the junction unmatched.

The rearrangement uses TRBV19 and TRBJ2-1; 8 bases agree with TRBD2. The ends lost 3 bases at V and 9 bases at J; junction bases unmatched: 7. The CDR3 is 14 residues long. Germline CDR1 reads LNHDA; CDR2 reads SQIVND (reference sequence). CDR3 bases: TGTGCCAGTAGTATCTGGGGGGCGGGAGGTGAGCAGTTCTTC. It encodes CASSIWGAGGEQFF.

J is TRBJ2-5 and V is TRBV7-9, with 8 bases matching TRBD1. Germline CDR1 reads SEHNR; CDR2 reads FQNEAQ (reference sequence). With 0 bases clipped from V and 5 bases from J, the junction kept 5 bases outside the gene matches. The CDR3 has 15 amino acids. The CDR3 nucleotides are TGTGCCAGCAGCTTAGCCGGACAGGGCTGGGAGACCCAGTACTTC. Translation gives CASSLAGQGWETQYF.

The chain links TRBV18 to TRBJ1-2; 10 bases line up with TRBD1. Trimming removed 5 bases from V and 2 bases from J; junction bases left unmatched: 8. This CDR3 spans 16 amino acids. Germline V gene lookup returns CDR1 KGHSH and CDR2 LQKENI. The CDR3 DNA reads TGTGCCAGCTCAGAGGACAGGGGGGTAATCAACTATGGCTACACCTTC. The encoded protein is CASSEDRGVINYGYTF.

The genes are TRBV6-6 and TRBJ2-7; D tentatively reads TRBD1 or TRBD2 (5 bases each). This CDR3 is 16 amino acids long. The V gene's germline CDR1 is MNHNY and CDR2 SVGAGI (reference sequence). V was cut by 3 bases and J by 0 bases, with 15 bases left in between. The CDR3 DNA follows: TGTGCCAGCAGTTATGGGGGTAGCCGAAGCTCCTACGAGCAGTACTTC. This encodes CASSYGGSRSSYEQYF.

The chain has TRBV6-1 and TRBJ2-6, with TRBD2 as a possible D gene (6 bases). Trimming stripped 4 bases from V and 0 bases from J, with 7 bases between. The CDR3 contains 15 residues. Per the germline V gene, CDR1 is MNHNS and CDR2 is SASEGT. The CDR3 sequence is CASSVGGSGANVLTF. In nucleotides, the CDR3 is TGTGCCAGCAGTGTCGGGGGCTCTGGGGCCAACGTCCTGACTTTC.

The rearrangement uses TRBV7-6 and TRBJ2-1; the match to TRBD2 covers 14 bases. The J segment lost 10 bases and the V segment lost 5 bases, leaving 4 bases of the junction unmatched. This CDR3 is 14 amino acids long. CDR1 is SGHVS and CDR2 is FNYEAQ in the germline V gene. CDR3 region: CASSPWTSGREQFF. The CDR3 coding sequence is TGTGCCAGCAGCCCCTGGACTAGCGGGAGGGAGCAGTTCTTC.

The chain employs TRBV28 and TRBJ1-1; 8 bases are a match to TRBD1. Per the germline V gene, CDR1 is MDHEN and CDR2 is SYDVKM. Trimming took 7 bases from V and 6 from J; bases not matched to a gene: 13. CDR3 length equals 15 residues. The CDR3 DNA reads TGTGCCAGCACCGTGGGGAACAGGGGGAGGTCTGAAGCTTTCTTT. This translates into CASTVGNRGRSEAFF.

This sequence joins TRBV4-3 and TRBJ2-1, with 7 bases fitting TRBD2. Germline lookup yields CDR1 LGHNA and CDR2 YSLEER. The CDR3 runs to 16 residues. V dropped 0 bases and J dropped 6; count of bases not matched to a gene: 8. This CDR3 is CASSQDARLALNEQFF. As DNA, the CDR3 is TGCGCCAGCAGCCAAGACGCGAGACTAGCACTCAATGAGCAGTTCTTC.

The rearrangement joins TRBV19 to TRBJ2-2; tentatively, D is TRBD1 (6 bases). This CDR3 is built from 15 residues. Trimming pared 3 bases from V and 3 bases from J, leaving 11 bases between. Germline V lookup: CDR1 LNHDA, CDR2 SQIVND (reference sequence). As DNA, the CDR3 is TGTGCCAGTAGTATTCAGGGGACCGACACCGGGGAGCTGTTTTTT. Its translation: CASSIQGTDTGELFF.

The V gene is TRBV11-3, the J gene TRBJ2-7; tentative D call: TRBD2 (5 bases). The germline V gene encodes CDR1 SGHNT and CDR2 YENEEA. The CDR3 extends over 13 amino acids. Trimming left V 1 base short and J 3 bases short, with 7 bases between. CDR3 loop: CASSLGGNYEQYF. The CDR3 bases are TGTGCCAGCAGCTTAGGAGGGAACTACGAGCAGTACTTC.